What follows are 31 T cell receptor beta chains derived from one specimen sequenced in a study of Tregs in tolerant kidney transplant recipients (dated 2019 in TCRdb). The transplants used related donors along with nonmyeloablative bone marrow transplantation, and in the human trials mixed chimerism was transient. The library was made by the immunoSEQ multiplex PCR assay. TCRdb limited this immuneACCESS table to in-frame rearrangements with V and J called. A share of clones is missing; checked studies link under half to unresolved V genes, and the rest is unexplained. The sample table gives some 970 clones. The top ten hold less than 45% of the sample. The specimen comprised CD4+ T cells from blood (PBMCs), sampled about 15 months after the transplant. Receptors originate from a human patient who received a combined kidney and bone marrow transplant. Post transplant, some T cells may arise from the graft donor.

By frequency, this clone registers medium-sized (0.01 to 0.1%). The CDR3 end is not reached by the read, which stops 3 residues before it; the germline J gene fills it in. This chain joins TRBV6-2 or TRBV6-3 and TRBJ2-5; a possible D gene is TRBD1 (5 bases). The CDR3 runs 11 residues. Germline V gene data show CDR1 as MNHEY and CDR2 as SVGEGT. V dropped 7 bases and J dropped 5 bases, with 8 bases sitting between them. The CDR3 sequence: CASTKGETQYF. The DNA read from the CDR3 is TGTGCCAGCACAAAGGGGGAGACC.

This clone ranks as medium-sized in terms of frequency. The DNA ends 3 residues before the CDR3 does, and the rest of the CDR3 is filled in from the germline J gene. V and J are TRBV5-6 and TRBJ1-2, with D hard to call. CDR3 size: 14 residues. V gave up 6 bases and J gave up 2 bases, with 14 bases separating them. Germline V gives CDR1 SGHDT, CDR2 YYEEEE. The part of the CDR3 DNA that was read is TGTGCCAGCACCCCGAGGAGACAAAACTATGGC. Its translation: CASTPRRQNYG. The CDR3 in its entirety is CASTPRRQNYGYTF.

This clone registers medium-sized by frequency. The CDR3 end falls 3 residues outside the read, so it is completed with the germline J gene. The chain combines TRBV5-1 with TRBJ2-3, with a tentative D call TRBD2 (6 bases). Looked up from germline, CDR1 is SGHRS and CDR2 is YFSETQ. Trimming pared 4 bases from V and 6 bases from J, leaving 18 bases between. The length of the CDR3 is 15 residues. The CDR3 protein is CASSTGGWDFDTQYF. The DNA read from the CDR3 is TGCGCCAGCAGCACCGGCGGGTGGGACTTTGATACG.

In terms of frequency, this clone is medium-sized. The observed sequence ends 3 residues before the CDR3 terminus, with the missing tail filled in from the germline J gene. This chain joins TRBV20-1 and TRBJ2-7; D is unresolved. Trimming pared 3 bases from V and 2 bases from J, leaving 17 bases between. CDR3 size: 15 residues. The germline gives CDR1 DFQATT, CDR2 SNEGSKA (reference sequence). This CDR3 is CSASDRNYDAYEQYF. CDR3 DNA (partial): TGCAGTGCTAGTGATCGGAACTACGACGCCTACGAG.

This clone counts as medium-sized by frequency. The CDR3 end is not reached by the read, which stops 3 residues before it; the germline J gene fills it in. V is TRBV9 and J is TRBJ2-7; 9 bases map to TRBD1. Germline lookup yields CDR1 SGDLS and CDR2 YYNGEE. This CDR3 is built from 14 residues. The J segment lost 4 bases and the V segment lost 3 bases, leaving 5 bases of the junction unmatched. Partial CDR3 DNA: TGTGCCAGCAGCGGAAGGGACAGGGAGTACGAG. It translates to CASSGRDREYE. The full CDR3 protein reads CASSGRDREYEQYF.

For this clone: The CDR3 end is not reached by the read, which stops 3 residues before it; the germline J gene fills it in. The chain carries TRBV28 and TRBJ1-1; 7 bases align to TRBD1. CDR1 and CDR2 from the germline V gene are MDHEN and SYDVKM. V lost 6 bases, J lost 0 bases, and 7 bases stayed unmatched. The CDR3 extends over 15 amino acids. The part of the CDR3 DNA that was read is TGTGCCAGCAGGCTGACAGGGTTCCTGAACACTGAA. Amino acid sequence: CASRLTGFLNTE. The full-length CDR3 reads as CASRLTGFLNTEAFF.

By frequency, this clone registers medium-sized. The read comes to an end 3 residues before the CDR3 does, leaving the germline J gene to fill in the end. V and J are TRBV29-1 and TRBJ1-1; 8 bases line up with TRBD1. Germline values: CDR1 SQVTM, CDR2 ANQGSEA. The CDR3 is 11 residues long. Germline trimming cut 5 bases from V and 5 bases from J; bases unmatched to any gene: 1. Incomplete CDR3 DNA: TGCAGCGTTACAGGGGGAACTGAA. This translates into CSVTGGTE. In full, the CDR3 reads CSVTGGTEAFF.

Regarding this clone: The read halts 3 residues ahead of the CDR3 end, with the missing end drawn from the germline J gene. The chain links TRBV7-6 to TRBJ2-7, with D tentatively TRBD1 (6 bases). This CDR3 comprises 16 residues. Trimming took off 5 bases at V and 0 bases at J, with 17 bases between the two ends. Looked up from germline, CDR1 is SGHVS and CDR2 is FNYEAQ. The CDR3 bases that were read are TGTGCCAGCAGCCGCGCGCTGATGGACAGCTCCTACGAG. This translates into CASSRALMDSSYE. The entire CDR3 sequence reads CASSRALMDSSYEQYF.

Points on this clone: The sequenced fragment ends 3 residues before the CDR3 boundary, so the rest is inferred from the germline J gene. The chain recombines TRBV11-3 with TRBJ2-1; 7 nucleotides line up with TRBD2. After removal of 5 bases from V and 9 bases from J, the junction contained 7 bases not matched to a gene. This CDR3 spans 13 amino acids. The V gene's germline CDR1 is SGHNT and CDR2 YENEEA. CDR3 bases read: TGTGCCAGCAGCGGGCGACTAGCCAGTGAG. It codes for CASSGRLASE. The CDR3 in its entirety is CASSGRLASEQFF. Combining the CDR3 with reference TRBV11-3 and TRBJ2-1 gives the whole variable domain EAGVVQSPRYKIIEKKQPVAFWCNPISGHNTLYWYLQNLGQGPELLIRYENEEAVDDSQLPKDRFSAERLKGVDSTLKIQPAELGDSAVYLCASSGRLASEQFFGPGTRLTVL.

This clone shows up as medium-sized by frequency. The CDR3 is cut off 3 residues early in the read; its end comes from the germline J gene. The chain employs TRBV19 and TRBJ1-1, with TRBD1 identical over 9 bases. The CDR3 runs to 14 residues. Germline CDR1 is LNHDA and CDR2 is SQIVND (reference sequence). Losses at the gene ends were 5 bases for V and 4 bases for J; bases not matched to a gene: 5. This CDR3 reads CASSLQGARTEAFF. The DNA read from the CDR3 is TGTGCCAGTAGTTTACAGGGGGCCCGCACTGAA. Full variable domain (rest looked up from reference TRBV19 and TRBJ1-1): DGGITQSPKYLFRKEGQNVTLSCEQNLNHDAMYWYRQDPGQGLRLIYYSQIVNDFQKGDIAEGYSVSREKKESFPLTVTSAQKNPTAFYLCASSLQGARTEAFFGQGTRLTVV.

By frequency, this clone is medium-sized. The DNA ends 3 residues before the CDR3 does, and the rest of the CDR3 is filled in from the germline J gene. The V and J genes are TRBV19 and TRBJ2-1, with 13 positions matching TRBD2. Per the germline V gene, CDR1 is LNHDA and CDR2 is SQIVND (reference sequence). V shed 8 bases, J shed 5 bases, and the junction held 3 bases outside the gene matches. This CDR3 has 14 amino acids. CDR3 in amino acids: CASSGTSGNNEQFF. Partial CDR3 DNA: TGTGCCAGTTCCGGGACTAGCGGGAACAATGAG.

This clone registers large by frequency. With the read ending 3 residues before the CDR3 end, the germline J gene is used to fill in that end. The J gene is TRBJ1-3, the V gene TRBV14; maybe TRBD1 (5 bases). Germline CDR1 SGHDN, CDR2 FVKESK. The CDR3 sequence is 15 residues long. The V end was cut by 4 bases, the J end by 4 bases, with 14 bases between. The CDR3 reads CASSLDATVGNTIYF. Incomplete CDR3 DNA: TGTGCCAGCAGCCTGGACGCGACAGTCGGAAACACC.

This clone is deemed medium-sized by its frequency. This specimen includes other DNA sequences encoding the same CDR3. This CDR3 reads CASRPTGGNYGYTF. CDR3 bases read: TGTGCCAGTAGGCCCACAGGGGGAAACTATGGC. The chain uses TRBV19 and TRBJ1-2, with TRBD1 matching 8 bases. The CDR3 end is not reached by the read, which stops 3 residues before it; the germline J gene fills it in. Per germline, CDR1 LNHDA and CDR2 SQIVND (reference sequence). CDR3 length equals 14 residues. Trimming cost V 6 bases and J 2 bases; bases outside gene matches: 5.

Notes on this clone: The read terminates 3 residues before the CDR3 end, so the remaining end is supplied by the germline J gene. The chain employs TRBV4-2 and TRBJ1-2, with 11 nucleotides matching TRBD1. Germline CDR1 and CDR2: LGHNA and YNFKEQ. Germline trimming cut 4 bases from V and 4 bases from J; bases unmatched to any gene: 11. The CDR3 runs 17 residues. CDR3 protein: CASSPGTGGGTGYGYTF. The CDR3 DNA, read in part, is TGTGCCAGCAGCCCCGGGACAGGGGGGGGTACTGGCTATGGC.

With respect to this clone: Germline and junction disagree at one end, which may indicate a read error. The covered CDR3 bases are TGCGCCAGCAGCCAAGATCGGGTGAGGCACGAG. It encodes CASSQDRVRHE. The CDR3, in full, reads CASSQDRVRHEQYF. The rearrangement links TRBV4-2 to TRBJ2-7, with D unclear. The read stops 3 residues short of the end of the CDR3; the missing end is completed from the germline J gene. The germline CDR1 and CDR2 sequences are LGHNA and YNFKEQ. The CDR3 extends over 14 amino acids.

According to its frequency, this clone is medium-sized (0.01 to 0.1%). The CDR3 end falls 3 residues outside the read, so it is completed with the germline J gene. V and J are TRBV6-1 and TRBJ2-7, with TRBD2 matching 7 bases. V shed 3 bases, J shed 2 bases, and the junction held 1 base outside the gene matches. Germline V gene lookup returns CDR1 MNHNS and CDR2 SASEGT. The CDR3 contains 13 residues. The DNA read from the CDR3 is TGTGCCAGCAGTGAGGGAGGGGCCTACGAG. Translating it yields CASSEGGAYE. The CDR3 in its entirety is CASSEGGAYEQYF.

About this clone itself: From the germline J gene comes the end of the CDR3, since the read stops 3 residues before it. The V call is TRBV20-1, the J call TRBJ2-1; no reliable D call. V shed 3 bases and J shed 0 bases, with 6 bases lying between them. There are 13 residues in the CDR3. Per germline, CDR1 DFQATT and CDR2 SNEGSKA (reference sequence). The CDR3 spells CSASGSSYNEQFF. CDR3 bases read: TGCAGTGCTAGTGGTAGCTCCTACAATGAG.

By frequency, this clone is medium-sized. The CDR3 end lies 3 residues beyond the end of the read and is filled in from the germline J gene. The chain has TRBV5-5 and TRBJ2-5; D may correspond to TRBD1 or TRBD2 (5 bases each). The CDR3 extends over 15 amino acids. The germline gives CDR1 SGHKS, CDR2 YYEKEE (reference sequence). V was trimmed by 2 bases and J by 5 bases, leaving 16 bases between them. The chain's CDR3 is CASSLTDQGVETQYF. The sequenced CDR3 bases are TGTGCCAGCAGCTTAACCGATCAGGGAGTTGAGACC.

Measured by frequency, this clone is medium-sized (0.01 to 0.1%). The read terminates 3 residues before the CDR3 end, so the remaining end is supplied by the germline J gene. The V and J genes are TRBV6-2 or TRBV6-3 and TRBJ2-7; D assignment may be TRBD1 or TRBD2 (5 bases each). The CDR3 sequence is 14 residues long. Germline loops: CDR1 MNHEY, CDR2 SVGEGT. The V end lost 10 bases, the J end lost 6 bases, and 22 bases lay between the germline ends. The CDR3 spells CATLSPEGSVEQYF. Incomplete CDR3 DNA: TGTGCCACCCTTTCCCCTGAGGGGTCGGTCGAG.

In regard to this clone: Read coverage stops 3 residues before the CDR3 terminus; the germline J gene supplies the remainder. V gene TRBV10-2 combines with J gene TRBJ2-7; 10 positions match TRBD2. Per germline, CDR1 WSHSY and CDR2 SAAADI. V was clipped by 0 bases and J by 6 bases; unmatched bases: 5. The CDR3 runs to 15 residues. The sequenced CDR3 bases are TGCGCCAGCAGTGAGTCGGCGGCTAGCGGGGGCGAG. Residues: CASSESAASGGE. The entire CDR3 protein is CASSESAASGGEQYF.

This clone ranks as medium-sized in terms of frequency. The read finishes 3 residues shy of the CDR3 end, and the germline J gene is used to complete it. This sequence joins TRBV5-1 and TRBJ2-3, with 8 bases aligning to TRBD1. CDR1 is SGHRS, CDR2 YFSETQ, per germline. Losses at the gene ends were 0 bases for V and 2 bases for J; bases not matched to a gene: 2. The CDR3 loop spans 15 amino acids. The CDR3 spells CASSLGQGTTDTQYF. CDR3 DNA (partial): TGCGCCAGCAGCTTGGGACAGGGGACCACAGATACG.

Points on this clone: Read sequence stops 3 residues before the CDR3 end, and the germline J gene provides the missing end. The V gene is TRBV19, the J gene TRBJ2-7; D call uncertain. Germline lookup yields CDR1 LNHDA and CDR2 SQIVND (reference sequence). This CDR3 spans 14 amino acids. V shed 3 bases and J shed 0 bases, with 9 bases lying between them. Incomplete CDR3 DNA: TGTGCCAGTAGTATGCTAGACGGCTCCTACGAG. Encoded protein: CASSMLDGSYE. The whole CDR3 is CASSMLDGSYEQYF.

This clone is called medium-sized (0.01 to 0.1%) based on its frequency. The sequenced CDR3 bases are TGTGCCAGCAGCCGTTCGGGGGGAGATAGGTGGGAGACC. This encodes CASSRSGGDRWET. The whole CDR3 reads CASSRSGGDRWETQYF. The rearrangement links TRBV7-6 to TRBJ2-5, with 7 bases matching TRBD2. The read terminates 3 residues before the CDR3 end, so the remaining end is supplied by the germline J gene. Trimming cost V 5 bases and J 5 bases; bases outside gene matches: 14. The CDR3 sequence is 16 residues long. CDR1 is SGHVS, CDR2 FNYEAQ, per germline. Supplemented by reference TRBV7-6 and TRBJ2-5, the full variable domain reads GAGVSQSPRYKVTKRGQDVALRCDPISGHVSLYWYRQALGQGPEFLTYFNYEAQQDKSGLPNDRFSAERPEGSISTLTIQRTEQRDSAMYRCASSRSGGDRWETQYFGPGTRLLVL.

About this clone itself: The sequenced fragment ends 3 residues before the CDR3 boundary, so the rest is inferred from the germline J gene. The V and J genes are TRBV5-1 and TRBJ1-1; 7 nucleotides agree with TRBD1. The trim removed 4 bases at V and 5 bases at J, leaving 8 bases unmatched. There are 14 residues in the CDR3. Germline V gene lookup returns CDR1 SGHRS and CDR2 YFSETQ. The sequenced CDR3 bases are TGCGCCAGCAGCAGTACAGGGGTTGGGACTGAA. Residues: CASSSTGVGTE. The entire CDR3 sequence reads CASSSTGVGTEAFF.

By frequency, this clone registers medium-sized. From the germline J gene comes the end of the CDR3, since the read stops 3 residues before it. This chain connects TRBV19 to TRBJ2-2, with 7 bases lining up with TRBD2. The ends lost 5 bases at V and 7 bases at J; junction bases unmatched: 7. Germline CDR1 is LNHDA and CDR2 is SQIVND (reference sequence). CDR3 length equals 14 residues. The CDR3 reads CASSPGTTLGELFF. CDR3 DNA, as far as it was read: TGTGCCAGTAGTCCCGGGACTACCCTCGGGGAG. Together with reference TRBV19 and TRBJ2-2, the CDR3 gives the full variable domain: DGGITQSPKYLFRKEGQNVTLSCEQNLNHDAMYWYRQDPGQGLRLIYYSQIVNDFQKGDIAEGYSVSREKKESFPLTVTSAQKNPTAFYLCASSPGTTLGELFFGEGSRLTVL.

Points on this clone: The observed sequence ends 3 residues before the CDR3 terminus, with the missing tail filled in from the germline J gene. The genes are TRBV20-1 and TRBJ2-1, with D possibly TRBD2 on 6 matching bases. The V gene's germline CDR1 is DFQATT and CDR2 SNEGSKA (reference sequence). This CDR3 is 11 amino acids long. The V end was cut by 7 bases, the J end by 9 bases, with 13 bases between. The CDR3 bases that were read are TGCAGTGTTCACGGGAGCGGTGAG. As protein: CSVHGSGE. The complete CDR3 reads CSVHGSGEQFF.

By frequency, this clone registers hyperexpanded (1% or more). The CDR3 extends 3 residues past the end of the read, so its final part is completed from the germline J gene. The chain links TRBV15 to TRBJ2-1, with TRBD1 as a possible D gene (5 bases). Trimming shortened V by 1 base and J by 6 bases, and 13 bases separated the two germline ends. Germline V gene data show CDR1 as LNHNV and CDR2 as YYDKDF (reference sequence). This CDR3 has 15 residues. The CDR3 sequence is CATSRVQGWGNEQFF. The sequenced part of the CDR3 DNA is TGTGCCACCAGCAGAGTCCAGGGATGGGGCAATGAG. Using reference TRBV15 and TRBJ2-1 for the parts outside the CDR3, the full variable domain is DAMVIQNPRYQVTQFGKPVTLSCSQTLNHNVMYWYQQKSSQAPKLLFHYYDKDFNNEADTPDNFQSRRPNTSFCFLDIRSPGLGDTAMYLCATSRVQGWGNEQFFGPGTRLTVL.

This clone registers medium-sized by frequency. The CDR3 end falls 3 residues outside the read, so it is completed with the germline J gene. The chain is built from TRBV14 and TRBJ2-2; tentative D call: TRBD2 (5 bases). Germline V gene lookup returns CDR1 SGHDN and CDR2 FVKESK. Trimming removed 4 bases at V and 6 bases at J, with 9 bases between. The CDR3 runs 13 residues. The CDR3 loop is CASSRPGSGELFF. The sequenced CDR3 bases are TGTGCCAGCAGCCGTCCGGGGTCCGGGGAG.

A remark on this clone: The read stops 3 residues short of the end of the CDR3; the missing end is completed from the germline J gene. The rearrangement links TRBV5-1 to TRBJ2-7; D possibly corresponds to TRBD2 (6 bases). The CDR3 is made up of 17 amino acids. Per germline, CDR1 SGHRS and CDR2 YFSETQ. The V end was cut by 6 bases, the J end by 5 bases, with 27 bases between. CDR3 protein: CASTRGSVGNVWDEQYF. Incomplete CDR3 DNA: TGCGCCAGCACCCGGGGGTCGGTGGGAAACGTTTGGGACGAG.

This clone is medium-sized (0.01 to 0.1%) by frequency. The read gets to within 3 residues of the CDR3 end, and the germline J gene fills in the rest. V gene TRBV5-1 combines with J gene TRBJ2-3; 8 bases align to TRBD1. J lost 5 bases, V lost 0 bases, and 2 bases had no gene match. The germline V gene has CDR1 SGHRS and CDR2 YFSETQ. CDR3 size: 14 residues. The sequenced CDR3 bases are TGCGCCAGCAGCTTGGGACAGGGGTTAGATACG. Protein product: CASSLGQGLDT. The CDR3 as a whole reads CASSLGQGLDTQYF.

This clone is labeled large based on frequency. The read terminates 3 residues ahead of where the CDR3 ends, so the germline J gene completes it. V is TRBV20-1 and J is TRBJ2-1; TRBD2 aligns across 11 bases. The V gene end was trimmed by 2 bases and the J gene end by 3 bases; junction bases not matched to a gene: 0. CDR1 and CDR2 (germline): DFQATT, SNEGSKA (reference sequence). The CDR3 runs 14 residues. CDR3 amino acids: CSARLAGGYNEQFF. Incomplete CDR3 DNA: TGCAGTGCTAGACTAGCGGGGGGCTACAATGAG.